The clone carrying this T cell receptor beta chain occurred many times. Its target is not known. This sample stems from a study of T cells in Graves' hyperthyroidism and ophthalmopathy. RNA transcripts served as the template for amplifying TCR beta CDR3 regions. A first-round RT-PCR of the TCR CDR3 used the HTBI primer set. TCRdb reprocessed the multiplex PCR reads via MiXCR and lists one record per CDR3 protein. The table has hundreds of thousands of distinct CDR3 sequences, approximately 20% seen once. In germline, CDR1 is GTSNPN, CDR2 SVGIG (reference sequence). The germline V and J ends were trimmed by 4 bases and 7 bases, with 10 bases remaining between them. This CDR3 has 11 residues. Findings of the study overall: Through a model of 13 V-J features, ophthalmopathy was separated from stable hyperthyroidism.

The study based diagnoses on clinical symptoms, serum thyroxine and TRAb, thyroid ultrasound and orbital computed tomography. The authors took PBMCs from 10 ml fresh peripheral blood. This sequence was found in a man aged 35 to 55 with Graves' ophthalmopathy. Sequencing input: blood. The chain joins TRBV30 to TRBJ1-2; tentative D call: TRBD1 (5 bases). The CDR3 coding sequence is TGTGCCTGGACTGCAGGGCCTGGCTACACCTTC. It translates to CAWTAGPGYTF.